Each of the 12 T cell receptor beta chains below was sequenced from the same sample in a study of glioma-infiltrating T cells. The iRepertoire nested amplicon-rescue multiplex PCR amplified TCR alpha and beta CDR3s from RNA. TCRdb recomputed calls from the multiplex PCR reads with MiXCR, one row per CDR3 protein. The sample includes around 180,000 distinct CDR3 sequences, roughly 45% seen only once; the top ten take roughly 5.2%. The sequenced sample consisted of glioma tissue, nonneoplastic brain tissue, or PBMCs (not recorded which). Source of these receptors: a human donor with low-grade glioma or glioblastoma, undergoing nonglioma brain surgery, or in good health (not recorded which).

The chain is built from TRBV20-1 and TRBJ2-3, with unresolved D. The CDR3 loop spans 15 amino acids. Deletions cut 3 bases from V and 2 bases from J, with 15 bases between. Germline loops: CDR1 DFQATT, CDR2 SNEGSKA (reference sequence). The CDR3, as DNA: TGCAGTGCTAGTAACGGCTGGGCCCACACAGATACGCAGTATTTT. Translated: CSASNGWAHTDTQYF.

The table lists this clonotype with a count of one. In nucleotides, the CDR3 is TGTGCCAGTAGTGTCCAGGGCCCTAAGCCCCAGCATTTT. As protein: CASSVQGPKPQHF. This chain links TRBV19 with TRBJ1-5; TRBD1 might be the D (5 bases). The CDR3 extends over 13 amino acids. Trimming removed 5 bases at V and 8 bases at J, with 13 bases between. Germline V gene lookup returns CDR1 LNHDA and CDR2 SQIVND (reference sequence).

Comments on this clonotype: Given a much more abundant clone one base away, this may be a read error. The chain combines TRBV20-1 with TRBJ2-7, with TRBD2 as a possible D gene (5 bases). CDR1 DFQATT and CDR2 SNEGSKA come from the germline V gene (reference sequence). The CDR3 covers 13 residues. Trimming cost V 5 bases and J 3 bases, with 14 bases left between them. The CDR3, as DNA: TGCAGTGCTGTAGTGGGGAGTAACTACGAGCAGTACTTC. Encoded protein: CSAVVGSNYEQYF.

Turning to this clonotype: One end of the junction does not line up with germline, which may come from a read error. The chain recombines TRBV18 with TRBJ2-7, with D perhaps TRBD1 or TRBD2 (5 bases each). The length of the CDR3 is 14 residues. Germline CDR1 is KGHSH and CDR2 is LQKENI. The CDR3 loop reads CASSPRDGPYQQYF. CDR3 coding DNA: TGTGCCAGCTCACCCAGGGACGGCCCCTACCAGCAGTACTTC.

A note on this clonotype: One end of the junction does not line up with germline, which may come from a read error. The chain is built from TRBV6-1 and TRBJ1-1; D gene uncertain. The germline gives CDR1 MNHNS, CDR2 SASEGT. CDR3 length: 14 amino acids. This CDR3 reads CASREQGTNTEAFF. The DNA of the CDR3 is TGTGCCAGTCGAGAGCAAGGAACCAACACTGAAGCATTCTTT.

This clonotype was recorded a few times. V and J are TRBV10-3 and TRBJ2-3; D is unresolved. Germline values: CDR1 ENHRY, CDR2 SYGVKD. The CDR3 extends over 14 amino acids. The V end lost 3 bases, the J end lost 0 bases, and 7 bases lay between the germline ends. The DNA of the CDR3 is TGTGCCATCAGTGATGTAGGAAGCACAGATACGCAGTATTTT. Translating gives CAISDVGSTDTQYF.

The table lists this clonotype with many counts. This chain joins TRBV20-1 and TRBJ1-2; weak D call: TRBD1 (5 bases). Germline lookup yields CDR1 DFQATT and CDR2 SNEGSKA (reference sequence). CDR3 length: 14 residues. V was trimmed by 3 bases and J by 5 bases, leaving 16 bases between them. CDR3 nucleotides: TGCAGTGCTAGCGATTGGGGGGATTCTTATGGCTACACCTTC. It specifies CSASDWGDSYGYTF.

This clonotype has a count of ten or more. The rearrangement links TRBV20-1 to TRBJ2-5, with 8 bases that match TRBD2. V was pared by 1 base and J by 2 bases, with 9 bases of the junction left unmatched. Germline CDR1 is DFQATT and CDR2 is SNEGSKA (reference sequence). CDR3 length: 16 amino acids. The CDR3 reads CSARGGTRGGQETQYF. CDR3 sequence (DNA): TGCAGTGCTAGAGGGGGGACTAGGGGTGGGCAAGAGACCCAGTACTTC.

This sequence joins TRBV27 and TRBJ1-1, with TRBD1 as a possible D gene (5 bases). Germline V gives CDR1 MNHEY, CDR2 SMNVEV (reference sequence). This CDR3 has 14 residues. V was cut by 6 bases and J by 4 bases, with 15 bases left in between. In DNA form, the CDR3 reads TGTGCCAGCAGGGGGGGGGGGGACGCCACTGAAGCTTTCTTT. This encodes CASRGGGDATEAFF.

The chain is built from TRBV4-1 and TRBJ1-3; D gene ambiguous. Germline lookup yields CDR1 MGHRA and CDR2 YSYEKL. CDR3 size: 17 residues. V was cut by 0 bases and J by 0 bases, with 12 bases left in between. The CDR3 DNA reads as TGCGCCAGCAGCCAAGAAGCGACTTCTTCCTCTGGAAACACCATATATTTT. This gives the protein CASSQEATSSSGNTIYF.

The rearrangement joins TRBV5-4 to TRBJ2-1; a weak D match, TRBD2 (5 bases). V lost 1 base to trimming and J lost 7 bases, with 15 bases between them. CDR3 length: 15 residues. Germline-derived CDR1 and CDR2 are SGHNT and YYREEE (reference sequence). For the CDR3, the DNA is TGTGCCAGCAGCTTGAAGGCTAGCAGGACTAATGAGCAGTTCTTC. Amino acids: CASSLKASRTNEQFF.

This clonotype was seen just once. This chain joins TRBV28 and TRBJ1-3; D gene unclear. V was trimmed by 10 bases and J by 3 bases, leaving 13 bases between them. The CDR3 extends over 13 amino acids. Germline V lookup: CDR1 MDHEN, CDR2 SYDVKM. The DNA for the CDR3 is TGTGCCACCTATGTGTGGGTTGGAAACACCATATATTTT. It yields the protein CATYVWVGNTIYF.